What follows are 20 T cell receptor beta chains derived from one specimen sequenced in a study of shared clonotypes between healthy human individuals. TCRdb keeps only in-frame clones here, not all; method: immunoSEQ multiplex PCR. This table holds some 530,000 clones, roughly 80% found once. The source material was PBMCs. The receptors were sampled from a woman in her 40s in good health. Some clones in this sample may be carry-over from other donors' samples.

Here the CDR3 reads CASSPLREGSAGYTF. The CDR3 DNA reads as TGTGCCAGCTCACCCCTACGGGAGGGATCGGCTGGCTACACCTTC. The V and J genes are TRBV18 and TRBJ1-2, with D uncertain. The V end lost 3 bases, the J end lost 7 bases, and 18 bases lay between the germline ends. The CDR3 has 15 amino acids. The germline V gene encodes CDR1 KGHSH and CDR2 LQKENI.

This clone was seen a single time. A far larger clone is only one base removed, so a read error is likely. The chain combines TRBV4-1 with TRBJ1-2; D is unresolved. CDR3 length: 16 amino acids. CDR1 is MGHRA and CDR2 is YSYEKL in the germline V gene. The V end lost 0 bases, the J end lost 5 bases, and 16 bases lay between the germline ends. CDR3 DNA sequence: TGCGCCAGCAGCCAAGAACATCGGGCATCGGATTATGGCTACACCTTC. Amino acids: CASSQEHRASDYGYTF.

To note about this clone: A far more abundant clone sits one base away, making this likely a read error. At the DNA level, this CDR3 is encoded by other sequences in the same sample as well. The rearrangement links TRBV6-5 to TRBJ2-5, with D perhaps assigned TRBD1 or TRBD2 (5 bases each). Trimming removed 5 bases at V and 13 bases at J, with 23 bases between. Germline CDR1 is MNHEY and CDR2 is SVGAGI. This CDR3 contains 14 residues. In nucleotides, the CDR3 is TGTGCCAGCAGTCGACAAGAGGGGCCCAATACACGGTACTTC. Encoded protein: CASSRQEGPNTRYF.

The chain combines TRBV7-6 with TRBJ2-1; D is perhaps TRBD1 or TRBD2 (5 bases each). The germline V gene encodes CDR1 SGHVS and CDR2 FNYEAQ. This CDR3 comprises 16 residues. The ends were cut back, 6 bases at V and 0 bases at J, with 15 bases in the middle. Here the CDR3 DNA reads TGTGCCAGCAGTCGAACCGGGACGAGCTCCTACAATGAGCAGTTCTTC. Protein: CASSRTGTSSYNEQFF.

Notes on this clone: A read error is likely here: a far larger clone is one base away. This rearrangement joins TRBV27 to TRBJ2-5; 8 bases line up with TRBD2. There are 16 residues in the CDR3. V shed 6 bases and J 4 bases; nucleotides not matched to a gene: 13. Germline assignment: CDR1 MNHEY and CDR2 SMNVEV (reference sequence). The CDR3 loop is CASRPPRGLVGETQYF. As DNA, the CDR3 is TGTGCCAGCAGGCCGCCTAGGGGACTAGTGGGAGAGACCCAGTACTTC.

The chain joins TRBV19 to TRBJ1-2; no firm D call. CDR3 length: 15 amino acids. Trimming cost V 3 bases and J 2 bases, with 13 bases left between them. Germline-derived CDR1 and CDR2 are LNHDA and SQIVND (reference sequence). The CDR3 loop is CASSMALEGNYGYTF. CDR3 sequence (DNA): TGTGCCAGTAGTATGGCCCTTGAGGGCAACTATGGCTACACCTTC.

A word on this clone: A far more abundant clone sits one base away, making this likely a read error. The V call is TRBV7-2, the J call TRBJ1-1; D is unresolved. The CDR3 covers 13 residues. The germline gives CDR1 SGHTA, CDR2 FQGNSA. The chain's CDR3 is CSSSFGSNTEAFF. The CDR3 DNA sequence: TGTTCCAGCAGCTTCGGCTCGAACACTGAAGCTTTCTTT.

The chain links TRBV2 to TRBJ2-2; 10 bases fit TRBD1. CDR3 length: 15 residues. Trimming at V came to 4 bases and at J to 7 bases, leaving 6 bases not matched to a gene. CDR1 and CDR2 (germline): SNHLY, FYNNEI. The CDR3 loop is CASSARDRGRGELFF. The CDR3 nucleotides read TGTGCCAGCAGTGCCCGGGACAGGGGACGCGGGGAGCTGTTTTTT.

The chain carries TRBV30 and TRBJ2-1; D not certain. Trimming stripped 2 bases from V and 3 bases from J, with 2 bases between. The CDR3 spans 11 residues. In germline, CDR1 is GTSNPN, CDR2 SVGIG (reference sequence). The chain's CDR3 is CAWSLYNEQFF. CDR3 DNA sequence: TGTGCCTGGAGTCTCTACAATGAGCAGTTCTTC.

The V and J genes are TRBV2 and TRBJ2-7; 8 nucleotides line up with TRBD2. This CDR3 has 14 amino acids. Germline V CDR1 and CDR2: SNHLY, FYNNEI. J lost 5 bases, V lost 5 bases, and 8 bases had no gene match. CDR3 DNA: TGTGCCAGCAGTTCAGCGACTAGCGTCAACGAGCAGTACTTC. Translated, it gives CASSSATSVNEQYF.

V usage is TRBV2 and J usage is TRBJ1-1; TRBD1 agrees at 8 bases. Losses at the gene ends were 6 bases for V and 2 bases for J; bases not matched to a gene: 11. The CDR3 runs 16 residues. Germline loops: CDR1 SNHLY, CDR2 FYNNEI. CDR3 coding DNA: TGTGCCAGCAGGCCCGGTTCGACAGGGGCAAACACTGAAGCTTTCTTT. Residues: CASRPGSTGANTEAFF.

A few counts support this clone. V and J are TRBV11-2 and TRBJ2-1; D might be TRBD1 or TRBD2, each matching 5 bases. The CDR3 totals 12 residues. Trimming pared 6 bases from V and 10 bases from J, leaving 13 bases between. Germline values: CDR1 SGHAT, CDR2 FQNNGV. The CDR3: CASRLGRDEQFF. As DNA, the CDR3 is TGTGCCAGCAGACTGGGAAGGGACGAGCAGTTCTTC.

This clone was seen only a few times. The CDR3 nucleotides read TGTGCCAGCTCACCGGATGCGGAGGGTGGAGAGACCCAGTACTTC. Protein: CASSPDAEGGETQYF. The chain is built from TRBV18 and TRBJ2-5; perhaps TRBD2 as D (6 bases). Deletions cut 3 bases from V and 4 bases from J, with 15 bases between. There are 15 residues in the CDR3. CDR1 is KGHSH, CDR2 LQKENI, per germline. Drawing the rest from reference TRBV18 and TRBJ2-5, the complete variable domain is NAGVMQNPRHLVRRRGQEARLRCSPMKGHSHVYWYRQLPEEGLKFMVYLQKENIIDESGMPKERFSAEFPKEGPSILRIQQVVRGDSAAYFCASSPDAEGGETQYFGPGTRLLVL.

Concerning this clone: Given a far larger clone just one base away, this is likely a sequencing read error. The chain couples TRBV28 to TRBJ2-7; 11 bases agree with TRBD1. The CDR3 extends over 15 amino acids. Germline CDR1 and CDR2: MDHEN and SYDVKM. Losses at the gene ends were 8 bases for V and 2 bases for J; bases not matched to a gene: 8. The DNA of the CDR3 is TGTGCCAGCGGACAGGGGGCTCTCCACCCCTACGAGCAGTACTTC. Translated, it gives CASGQGALHPYEQYF.

About this clone: With only one base between it and a far larger clone, this is likely a read error. This chain connects TRBV28 to TRBJ1-2; D possibly corresponds to TRBD1 (6 bases). Trimming stripped 5 bases from V and 8 bases from J, with 12 bases between. Germline V gene sequence: CDR1 MDHEN, CDR2 SYDVKM. The CDR3 loop spans 12 amino acids. In DNA form, the CDR3 reads TGTGCCAGCAGTCAGGGGCTGTGGGGCTACACCTTC. Protein sequence: CASSQGLWGYTF.

In this sample, this clone turned up once. A far larger clone is off by one base, so a read error is likely. The CDR3 nucleotides read TGTGCCAGCAGCCTAGGGACAGGGAATTCTGCTGGCGCCGCGTTTGGGCGGTTCTTC. Protein sequence: CASSLGTGNSAGAAFGRFF. The chain has TRBV4-2 and TRBJ2-1; TRBD1 matches 9 bases. Per the germline V gene, CDR1 is LGHNA and CDR2 is YNFKEQ. The CDR3 extends over 19 amino acids. Trimming removed 4 bases from V and 15 bases from J; junction bases left unmatched: 28.

The chain joins TRBV29-1 to TRBJ2-1, with D possibly TRBD1 on 5 matching bases. Germline V gene lookup returns CDR1 SQVTM and CDR2 ANQGSEA. The CDR3 runs 13 residues. V was trimmed by 5 bases and J by 3 bases, leaving 11 bases between them. The CDR3 loop is CSVSDSYYNEQFF. CDR3 sequence (DNA): TGCAGCGTTTCCGACAGTTACTACAATGAGCAGTTCTTC.

V gene TRBV27 combines with J gene TRBJ1-2; D is unresolved. Trimming took off 5 bases at V and 4 bases at J, with 11 bases between the two ends. The CDR3 extends over 13 amino acids. Germline V CDR1 and CDR2: MNHEY, SMNVEV (reference sequence). The CDR3 loop is CASSPLGSYGYTF. The CDR3 DNA sequence: TGTGCCAGCAGTCCCCTGGGCTCCTATGGCTACACCTTC.

The V gene is TRBV27, the J gene TRBJ1-6; D may be TRBD1 (5 bases). CDR3 length equals 17 residues. Trimming shortened V by 3 bases and J by 0 bases, and 12 bases separated the two germline ends. Germline-derived CDR1 and CDR2 are MNHEY and SMNVEV (reference sequence). The CDR3 DNA sequence: TGTGCCAGCAGTTTGGGGGAGGAGATCTCCTATAATTCACCCCTCCACTTT. It translates to CASSLGEEISYNSPLHF.

V and J are TRBV7-9 and TRBJ2-2, with 8 nucleotides matching TRBD2. CDR1 and CDR2 from the germline V gene are SEHNR and FQNEAQ (reference sequence). V lost 6 bases and J lost 4; bases outside the gene matches: 4. CDR3 length: 14 amino acids. The CDR3 reads CASRNSGATGELFF. CDR3 nucleotides: TGTGCCAGCAGGAATAGCGGGGCCACCGGGGAGCTGTTTTTT.